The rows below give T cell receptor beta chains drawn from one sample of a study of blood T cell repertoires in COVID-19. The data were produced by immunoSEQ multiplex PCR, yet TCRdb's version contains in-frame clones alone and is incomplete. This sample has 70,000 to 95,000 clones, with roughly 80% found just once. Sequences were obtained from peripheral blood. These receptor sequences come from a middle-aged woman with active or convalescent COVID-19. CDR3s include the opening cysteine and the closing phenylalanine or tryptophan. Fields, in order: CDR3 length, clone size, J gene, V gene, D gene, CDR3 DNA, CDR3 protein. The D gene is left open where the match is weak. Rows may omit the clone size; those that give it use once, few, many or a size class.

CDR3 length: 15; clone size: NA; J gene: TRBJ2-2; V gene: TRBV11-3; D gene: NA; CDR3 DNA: TGTGCCAGCAGCTTAGGAGGGAGCGGTACCGGGGAGCTGTTTTTT; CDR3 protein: CASSLGGSGTGELFF
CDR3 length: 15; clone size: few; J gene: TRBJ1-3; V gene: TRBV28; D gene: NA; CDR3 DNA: TGTGCCAGCAGCCACGGGACTCAGGATGGAAACACCATATATTTT; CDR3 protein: CASSHGTQDGNTIYF
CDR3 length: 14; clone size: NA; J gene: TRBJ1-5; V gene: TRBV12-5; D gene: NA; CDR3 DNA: TGTGCTAGTGCCCCCGGACACTCGAATCAGCCCCAGCATTTT; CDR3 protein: CASAPGHSNQPQHF
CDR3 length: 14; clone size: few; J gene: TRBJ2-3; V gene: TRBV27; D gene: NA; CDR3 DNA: TGTGCCAGCAGTTTTGTGGGAGAAACAGATACGCAGTATTTT; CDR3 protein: CASSFVGETDTQYF
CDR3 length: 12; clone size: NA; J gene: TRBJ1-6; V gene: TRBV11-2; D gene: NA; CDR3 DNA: TGTGCCAGCTCCCCAGGAATTTCACCCCTCCACTTT; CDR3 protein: CASSPGISPLHF
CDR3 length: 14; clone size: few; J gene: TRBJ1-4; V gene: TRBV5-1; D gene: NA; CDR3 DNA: TGCGCCAGCAGCTCACACAGGCCTAATGAAAAACTGTTTTTT; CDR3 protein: CASSSHRPNEKLFF
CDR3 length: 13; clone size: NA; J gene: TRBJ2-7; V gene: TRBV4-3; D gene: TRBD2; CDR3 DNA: TGCGCCAGCAGCCCCCGGGGGGACTACGAGCAGTACTTC; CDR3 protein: CASSPRGDYEQYF
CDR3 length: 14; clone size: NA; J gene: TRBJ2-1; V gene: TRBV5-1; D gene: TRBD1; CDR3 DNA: TGCGCCAGCAGCCCCACAGGGGTGGGTGGCGAGCAGTTCTTC; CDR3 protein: CASSPTGVGGEQFF
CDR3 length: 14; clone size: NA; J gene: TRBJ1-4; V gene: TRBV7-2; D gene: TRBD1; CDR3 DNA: TGTGCCAGCAGCCAGGGACAGGGCCGGTTGAAACTGTTTTTT; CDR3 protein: CASSQGQGRLKLFF
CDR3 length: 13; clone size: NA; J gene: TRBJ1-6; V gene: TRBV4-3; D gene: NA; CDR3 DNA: TGCGCCAGCAGCCAAGATAGAGATTCACCCCTCCACTTT; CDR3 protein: CASSQDRDSPLHF
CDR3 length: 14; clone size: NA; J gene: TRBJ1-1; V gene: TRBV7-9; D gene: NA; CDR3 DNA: TGTGCCAGCAGCGCCGGGACAATGAACACTGAAGCTTTCTTT; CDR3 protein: CASSAGTMNTEAFF